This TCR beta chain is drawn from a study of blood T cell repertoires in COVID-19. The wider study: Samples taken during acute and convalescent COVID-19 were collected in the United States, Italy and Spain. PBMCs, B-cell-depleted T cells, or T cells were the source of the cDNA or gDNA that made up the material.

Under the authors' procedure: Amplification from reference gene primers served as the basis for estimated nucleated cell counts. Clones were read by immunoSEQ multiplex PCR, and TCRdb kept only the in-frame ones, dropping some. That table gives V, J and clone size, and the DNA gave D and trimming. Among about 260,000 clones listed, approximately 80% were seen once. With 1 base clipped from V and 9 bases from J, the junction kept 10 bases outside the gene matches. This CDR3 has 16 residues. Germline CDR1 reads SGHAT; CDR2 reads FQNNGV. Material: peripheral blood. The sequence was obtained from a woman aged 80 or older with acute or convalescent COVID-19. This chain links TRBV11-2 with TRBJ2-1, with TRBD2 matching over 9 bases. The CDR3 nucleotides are TGTGCCAGCAGCTTAGTTTCTAGCGGGATGGGAGGTGAGCAGTTCTTC. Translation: CASSLVSSGMGGEQFF.